The next 23 T cell receptor beta chains were all read from a single sample in a study of blood T cell repertoires in COVID-19. The repertoire was sequenced with immunoSEQ multiplex PCR; TCRdb's copy has only in-frame clones and lacks some. The table shows approximately 290,000 clones, with 85% to 90% occurring only once. Sequenced input: peripheral blood. Receptor source: a man in his thirties or forties with acute or convalescent COVID-19.

The CDR3 reads CASSRPGTAGDNEQFF. Here the CDR3 DNA reads TGTGCCAGCAGCAGACCCGGGACGGCAGGGGACAATGAGCAGTTCTTC. The V gene is TRBV7-9, the J gene TRBJ2-1, with D possibly being TRBD1 (6 bases). Trimming removed 5 bases from V and 5 bases from J, with 19 bases in between. This CDR3 has 16 amino acids. The germline V gene has CDR1 SEHNR and CDR2 FQNEAQ (reference sequence).

V and J are TRBV7-9 and TRBJ1-6; D remains unclear. CDR1 and CDR2 (germline): SEHNR, FQNEAQ (reference sequence). Deletions cut 6 bases from V and 7 bases from J, with 13 bases between. This CDR3 spans 14 amino acids. The CDR3 here is CASSMGWSNSPLHF. The CDR3, as DNA: TGTGCCAGCAGTATGGGCTGGTCCAATTCACCCCTCCACTTT.

A note on this clone: The DNA is omitted, as the CDR3 cannot be located on it reliably, and the CDR3 follows TCRdb's listing. The chain links TRBV2 to TRBJ2-1; whether TRBD1, the table's D call, matches the DNA was not checked. Germline values: CDR1 SNHLY, CDR2 FYNNEI. The CDR3 is 17 residues long, counting both termini. CDR3 loop: CASTRFSSSSGQGTLFF.

This clone was recorded a few times. CDR3 amino acids: CASSQQGGTEAFF. The DNA for the CDR3 is TGTGCCAGTAGTCAACAGGGGGGCACTGAAGCTTTCTTT. V gene TRBV19 combines with J gene TRBJ1-1, with 8 bases matching TRBD1. The CDR3 loop spans 13 amino acids. Germline V gives CDR1 LNHDA, CDR2 SQIVND (reference sequence). The junction had 3 bases not matched to a gene; V was cut back by 5 bases and J by 4 bases.

This clone has more than one count but fewer than ten. The CDR3: CSVTATGSVGDTQYF. The DNA for the CDR3 is TGCAGCGTAACGGCAACAGGGTCGGTGGGAGATACGCAGTATTTT. The V gene is TRBV29-1, the J gene TRBJ2-3; D may be TRBD1 (6 bases). V was shortened by 6 bases and J by 5 bases, with 21 bases between the two germline ends. CDR1 and CDR2 from the germline V gene are SQVTM and ANQGSEA. The length of the CDR3 is 15 residues.

This chain uses TRBV11-2 with TRBJ1-2; D is unclear. CDR1 and CDR2 (germline): SGHAT, FQNNGV. The ends were cut back, 5 bases at V and 5 bases at J, with 12 bases in the middle. The CDR3 totals 13 residues. In nucleotides, the CDR3 is TGTGCCAGCAGCCCTGGGCAGAATTATGGCTACACCTTC. It translates to CASSPGQNYGYTF.

The CDR3 spells CASSWRDSTYNEQFF. DNA of the CDR3: TGCGCCAGCAGCTGGCGGGACAGTACCTACAATGAGCAGTTCTTC. This chain links TRBV5-1 with TRBJ2-1; a possible D gene is TRBD1 (7 bases). CDR1 and CDR2 (germline): SGHRS, YFSETQ. CDR3 length equals 15 residues. V shed 3 bases and J shed 2 bases, with 12 bases lying between them. Filled out from reference TRBV5-1 and TRBJ2-1, the complete variable domain reads KAGVTQTPRYLIKTRGQQVTLSCSPISGHRSVSWYQQTPGQGLQFLFEYFSETQRNKGNFPGRFSGRQFSNSRSEMNVSTLELGDSALYLCASSWRDSTYNEQFFGPGTRLTVL.

The V gene is TRBV6-4, the J gene TRBJ1-6; no reliable D call. From germline, CDR1 is MRHNA and CDR2 SNTAGT. CDR3 length equals 13 residues. Trimming stripped 5 bases from V and 7 bases from J, with 9 bases between. CDR3 DNA: TGTGCCAGCAGTCCTCGGGTCAATTCACCCCTCCACTTT. It encodes CASSPRVNSPLHF.

J is TRBJ2-3 and V is TRBV5-1; 7 positions agree with TRBD2. This CDR3 contains 16 residues. V lost 0 bases, J lost 0 bases, and 4 bases stayed unmatched. CDR1 SGHRS and CDR2 YFSETQ come from the germline V gene. DNA of the CDR3: TGCGCCAGCAGCTTGGCCCCGCGGGGGAGCACAGATACGCAGTATTTT. Its translation: CASSLAPRGSTDTQYF.

This chain uses TRBV2 with TRBJ2-1; 9 bases match TRBD1. This CDR3 contains 14 residues. V was pared by 8 bases and J by 7 bases, with 9 bases of the junction left unmatched. Germline CDR1 reads SNHLY; CDR2 reads FYNNEI. The CDR3 loop reads CASGRGQGVNEQFF. CDR3 nucleotide sequence: TGTGCCAGCGGGAGGGGACAGGGTGTGAATGAGCAGTTCTTC.

The chain employs TRBV4-1 and TRBJ1-5; no reliable D call. V was trimmed by 5 bases and J by 7 bases, leaving 18 bases between them. CDR1 and CDR2 (germline): MGHRA, YSYEKL. The CDR3 contains 15 residues. For the CDR3, the DNA is TGCGCCAGCAGCACCTTCCCGGGGATGGGGCAGCCCCAGCATTTT. This gives the protein CASSTFPGMGQPQHF.

The genes are TRBV3-1 (or the pseudogene TRBV3-2) and TRBJ1-2; possible D gene TRBD1, 5 bases. V lost 0 bases to trimming and J lost 5 bases, with 13 bases between them. The CDR3 has 15 residues. Germline lookup yields CDR1 LGHDT and CDR2 YNNKEL (reference sequence). The CDR3 loop reads CASSQDSAGSYGYTF. The CDR3 nucleotides read TGTGCCAGCAGCCAAGATTCCGCAGGGTCTTATGGCTACACCTTC.

The chain is built from TRBV6-4 and TRBJ2-2; D uncertain. The germline gives CDR1 MRHNA, CDR2 SNTAGT. V shed 6 bases and J shed 1 base, with 9 bases lying between them. The CDR3 has 14 residues. CDR3 coding DNA: TGTGCCAGCAGACCACTTTTGAACACCGGGGAGCTGTTTTTT. Its protein is CASRPLLNTGELFF.

The rearrangement uses TRBV18 and TRBJ1-1; 7 bases map to TRBD1. This CDR3 comprises 14 residues. Germline CDR1 reads KGHSH; CDR2 reads LQKENI. Unmatched junction bases numbered 4, after V lost 4 bases and J lost 2 bases. The DNA of the CDR3 is TGTGCCAGCTCACTGCAGGGGGGAAACACTGAAGCTTTCTTT. Protein product: CASSLQGGNTEAFF.

This chain links TRBV5-3 with TRBJ2-7; perhaps TRBD2 as D (6 bases). TRBV5-3 is an open reading frame whose function is uncertain. This CDR3 comprises 14 residues. V gave up 4 bases and J gave up 0 bases, with 11 bases separating them. CDR3 nucleotides: TGTGCCAGAAGCGATAGCGGTAGCTCCTACGAGCAGTACTTC. This gives the protein CARSDSGSSYEQYF.

This clone has more than one count but fewer than ten. The chain uses TRBV19 and TRBJ1-5; D is unclear. Trimming took off 3 bases at V and 1 base at J, with 7 bases between the two ends. This CDR3 is 14 amino acids long. Germline V gives CDR1 LNHDA, CDR2 SQIVND (reference sequence). Written as DNA, the CDR3 is TGTGCCAGTAGTATGCGGAGGAGCAATCAGCCCCAGCATTTT. It specifies CASSMRRSNQPQHF.

This chain joins TRBV25-1 and TRBJ2-2; 11 bases are a match to TRBD2. Trimming at V came to 10 bases and at J to 4 bases, leaving 8 bases not matched to a gene. Germline CDR1 is MGHDK and CDR2 is SYGVNS. The CDR3 contains 15 residues. The CDR3 bases are TGTGCCACCGGGATAGCGGGAGGGCCCACCGGGGAGCTGTTTTTT. The encoded protein is CATGIAGGPTGELFF. The whole variable domain, remainder taken from reference TRBV25-1 and TRBJ2-2, is EADIYQTPRYLVIGTGKKITLECSQTMGHDKMYWYQQDPGMELHLIHYSYGVNSTEKGDLSSESTVSRIRTEHFPLTLESARPSHTSQYLCATGIAGGPTGELFFGEGSRLTVL.

This sequence joins TRBV25-1 and TRBJ2-2; 9 bases map to TRBD2. CDR1 and CDR2 (germline): MGHDK, SYGVNS. CDR3 length: 14 amino acids. The V segment lost 6 bases and the J segment 3 bases; nucleotides outside the gene matches: 2. For the CDR3, the DNA is TGTGCCAGCAGGACTAGCGGATACACCGGGGAGCTGTTTTTT. Amino acid sequence: CASRTSGYTGELFF. Full variable domain (remainder filled in from reference TRBV25-1 and TRBJ2-2): EADIYQTPRYLVIGTGKKITLECSQTMGHDKMYWYQQDPGMELHLIHYSYGVNSTEKGDLSSESTVSRIRTEHFPLTLESARPSHTSQYLCASRTSGYTGELFFGEGSRLTVL.

The gene calls are TRBV28 and TRBJ2-3; 8 positions match TRBD1. This CDR3 spans 15 amino acids. The trim removed 3 bases at V and 2 bases at J, leaving 4 bases unmatched. Per the germline V gene, CDR1 is MDHEN and CDR2 is SYDVKM. CDR3: CASSFDRGNTDTQYF. The CDR3 bases are TGTGCCAGCAGTTTCGACAGGGGAAACACAGATACGCAGTATTTT.

This chain uses TRBV6-4 with TRBJ2-1, with a possible D match to TRBD1 (6 bases). CDR1 MRHNA and CDR2 SNTAGT come from the germline V gene. CDR3 length equals 13 residues. Trimming removed 2 bases from V and 8 bases from J, with 10 bases in between. The CDR3 loop reads CASSDERGYEQFF. As DNA, the CDR3 is TGTGCCAGCAGTGACGAGAGGGGGTATGAGCAGTTCTTC.

The chain joins TRBV15 to TRBJ1-1; D gene uncertain. V was trimmed by 5 bases and J by 1 base, leaving 8 bases between them. The V gene's germline CDR1 is LNHNV and CDR2 YYDKDF (reference sequence). This CDR3 is built from 13 residues. This CDR3 is CATSYDTNTEAFF. In DNA form, the CDR3 reads TGTGCCACCAGCTATGACACGAACACTGAAGCTTTCTTT.

The chain recombines TRBV19 with TRBJ2-7; TRBD1 matches 7 bases. The germline CDR1 and CDR2 sequences are LNHDA and SQIVND (reference sequence). V dropped 3 bases and J dropped 4; count of bases not matched to a gene: 9. CDR3 size: 15 residues. The chain's CDR3 is CASSISGTGAYEQYF. In nucleotides, the CDR3 is TGTGCCAGTAGTATTAGTGGAACAGGGGCATACGAGCAGTACTTC.

The chain is built from TRBV23-1 and TRBJ2-5; 7 bases line up with TRBD2. TRBV23-1 is noted as an ORF with a role that remains uncertain. The CDR3 is 15 residues long. J lost 1 base, V lost 8 bases, and 10 bases had no gene match. CDR3 DNA sequence: TGCGCCAGCCACCACCCGGGGACTACCCAAGAGACCCAGTACTTC. It encodes CASHHPGTTQETQYF.